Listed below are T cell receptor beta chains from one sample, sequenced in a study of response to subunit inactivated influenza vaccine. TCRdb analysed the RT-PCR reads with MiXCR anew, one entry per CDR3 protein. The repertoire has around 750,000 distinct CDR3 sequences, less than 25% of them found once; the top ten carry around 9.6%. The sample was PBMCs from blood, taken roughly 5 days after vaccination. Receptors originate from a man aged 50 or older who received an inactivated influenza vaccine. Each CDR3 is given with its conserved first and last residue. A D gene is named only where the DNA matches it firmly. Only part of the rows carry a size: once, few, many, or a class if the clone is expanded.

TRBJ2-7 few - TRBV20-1 CSARDRMNEQYF TGCAGTGCTAGAGATCGGATGAACGAGCAGTACTTC
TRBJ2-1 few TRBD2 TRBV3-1 CASSSTSGSIYNEQFF TGTGCCAGCAGCAGTACTAGCGGGAGTATCTACAATGAGCAGTTCTTC
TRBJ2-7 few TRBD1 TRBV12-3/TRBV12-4 CASSPSVGRGNNEQYF TGTGCCAGCAGTCCCTCCGTGGGCAGGGGGAATAACGAGCAGTACTTC
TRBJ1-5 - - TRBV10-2 CASTDGANQPQHF TGCGCCAGCACCGATGGGGCAAATCAGCCCCAGCATTTT
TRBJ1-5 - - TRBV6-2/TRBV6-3 CASRLGGAANQPQHF TGTGCCAGCAGGCTGGGGGGGGCTGCAAATCAGCCCCAGCATTTT
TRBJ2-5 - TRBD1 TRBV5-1 CASSLDPTGPETQYF TGCGCCAGCAGCTTGGACCCGACAGGGCCGGAGACCCAGTACTTC
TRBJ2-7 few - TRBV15 CATSRFDRLVYEQYF TGTGCCACCAGCAGATTCGACAGGTTGGTCTACGAGCAGTACTTC
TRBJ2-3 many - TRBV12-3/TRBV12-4 CASSLTLTQYF TGTGCCAGCAGTTTAACTTTAACGCAGTATTTT
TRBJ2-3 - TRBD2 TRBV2 CATRDGAGEWDTQYF TGTGCCACAAGGGATGGTGCGGGAGAGTGGGATACGCAGTATTTT
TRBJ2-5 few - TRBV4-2 CASSQDRLWGIKPETQYF TGTGCCAGCAGCCAAGATAGGTTATGGGGCATCAAGCCCGAGACCCAGTACTTC
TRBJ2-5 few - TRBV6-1 CASRTLQGGETQYF TGTGCCAGCAGGACCCTACAGGGAGGAGAGACCCAGTACTTC
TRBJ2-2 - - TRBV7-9 CASSLGGPYGELFF TGTGCCAGCAGCTTAGGGGGCCCATACGGGGAGCTGTTTTTT
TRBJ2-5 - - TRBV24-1 CATSDGGTRETQYF TGTGCCACCAGTGATGGAGGGACTCGCGAGACCCAGTACTTC
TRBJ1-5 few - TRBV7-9 CASSLSSPNQPQHF TGTGCCAGCAGCTTATCTTCCCCCAATCAGCCCCAGCATTTT
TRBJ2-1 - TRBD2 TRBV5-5 CASSLRLAAYNEQFF TGTGCCAGCAGCTTGCGACTAGCGGCTTACAATGAGCAGTTCTTC
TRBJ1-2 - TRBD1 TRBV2 CASSESLGGGAGYGYTF TGTGCCAGCAGTGAAAGCTTAGGAGGGGGCGCAGGGTATGGCTACACCTTC
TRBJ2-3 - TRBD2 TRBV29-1 CSVEARGGTDTQYF TGCAGCGTTGAAGCGCGGGGGGGCACAGATACGCAGTATTTT
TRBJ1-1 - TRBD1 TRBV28 CASTSPGQVWEAFF TGTGCCAGCACCTCACCCGGACAGGTCTGGGAAGCTTTCTTT
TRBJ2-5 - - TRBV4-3 CASSQEAGGKRETQYF TGCGCCAGCAGCCAAGAAGCAGGGGGGAAACGAGAGACCCAGTACTTC
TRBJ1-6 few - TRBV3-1 CASSQEGVISPLHF TGTGCCAGCAGCCAAGAAGGGGTAATTTCACCCCTCCACTTT
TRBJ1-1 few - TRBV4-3 CASSQRDEAFF TGCGCCAGCAGCCAAAGGGACGAAGCTTTCTTT
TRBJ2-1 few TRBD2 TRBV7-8 CASSRSGRAENEQFF TGTGCCAGCAGCCGGAGCGGGAGGGCCGAGAATGAGCAGTTCTTC
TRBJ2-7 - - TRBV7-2 CASSLFTGGAYEQYF TGTGCCAGCAGCTTATTCACAGGGGGGGCCTACGAGCAGTACTTC
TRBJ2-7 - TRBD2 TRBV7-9 CASRPSGETYEQYF TGTGCCAGCAGACCTAGCGGGGAGACCTACGAGCAGTACTTC
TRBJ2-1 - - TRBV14 CASSHRLNEQFF TGTGCCAGCAGCCATCGTTTGAATGAGCAGTTCTTC
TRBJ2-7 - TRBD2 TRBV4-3 CASSQETSGHYEQYF TGCGCCAGCAGCCAAGAAACTAGCGGGCACTACGAGCAGTACTTC
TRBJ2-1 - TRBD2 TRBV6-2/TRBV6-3 CASSYSLEGLADQFF TGTGCCAGCAGTTACTCGCTAGAGGGACTAGCGGACCAGTTCTTC
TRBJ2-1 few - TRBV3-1 CASSPLADPYNEQFF TGTGCCAGCAGCCCGTTAGCGGACCCCTACAATGAGCAGTTCTTC
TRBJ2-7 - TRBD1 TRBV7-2 CASSPRQGIHEQYF TGTGCCAGCAGCCCCCGACAGGGAATCCACGAGCAGTACTTC
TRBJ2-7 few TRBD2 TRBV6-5 CASSWTTGTSGIYEQYF TGTGCCAGCAGTTGGACCACCGGGACTAGCGGTATTTACGAGCAGTACTTC
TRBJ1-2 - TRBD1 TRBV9 CASSVTTGGYYGYTF TGTGCCAGCAGCGTAACGACAGGGGGCTACTATGGCTACACCTTC
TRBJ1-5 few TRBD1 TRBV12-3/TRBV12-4 CASRLGGQGGDYQPQHF TGTGCCAGCAGACTAGGAGGGCAGGGGGGGGATTATCAGCCCCAGCATTTT
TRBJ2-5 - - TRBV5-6 CASSFSVGEETQYF TGTGCCAGCAGCTTTAGCGTGGGAGAAGAGACCCAGTACTTC
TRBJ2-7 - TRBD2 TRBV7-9 CASSLISTSGTYEQYF TGTGCCAGCAGCTTAATTTCGACTAGCGGTACCTACGAGCAGTACTTC
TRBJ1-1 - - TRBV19 CASSSRARNTEAFF TGTGCCAGTAGTAGCCGGGCTCGTAACACTGAAGCTTTCTTT
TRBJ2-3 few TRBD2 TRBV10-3 CAIRTSTGTDTQYF TGTGCCATCAGGACTAGCACCGGCACAGATACGCAGTATTTT
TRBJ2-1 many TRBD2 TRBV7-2 CASTLLAGVGNEQFF TGTGCCAGCACCCTACTAGCGGGAGTGGGAAATGAGCAGTTCTTC
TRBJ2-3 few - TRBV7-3 CASSPSLALSTDTQYF TGTGCCAGCTCTCCTTCTCTAGCGCTGAGCACAGATACGCAGTATTTT
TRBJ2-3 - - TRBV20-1 CSAPGVPTDTQYF TGCAGTGCTCCAGGGGTCCCCACAGATACGCAGTATTTT
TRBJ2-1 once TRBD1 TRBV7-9 CASSSIRDRVSSEQFF TGTGCCAGCAGCTCCATCCGGGACAGGGTATCGTCTGAGCAGTTCTTC
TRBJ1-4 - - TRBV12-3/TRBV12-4 CASSLSRTNEKLFF TGTGCCAGCAGTTTATCCAGAACTAATGAAAAACTGTTTTTT
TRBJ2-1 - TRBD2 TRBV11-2 CASSGGLAGYPYNEQFF TGTGCCAGCAGCGGAGGACTAGCGGGATACCCCTACAATGAGCAGTTCTTC
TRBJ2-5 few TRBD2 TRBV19 CASSRTSGAQETQYF TGTGCCAGTTCTCGGACTAGCGGGGCTCAAGAGACCCAGTACTTC
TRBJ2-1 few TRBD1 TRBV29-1 CSVEGTGALEQFF TGCAGCGTTGAAGGGACAGGGGCTCTCGAGCAGTTCTTC
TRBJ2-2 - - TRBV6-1 CASSRGSGVTGELFF TGTGCCAGCAGTCGGGGCTCGGGGGTCACCGGGGAGCTGTTTTTT
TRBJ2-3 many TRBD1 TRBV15 CAVGDRAPDTQYF TGTGCCGTAGGGGACAGGGCCCCAGATACGCAGTATTTT
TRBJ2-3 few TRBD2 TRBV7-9 CASSSSGRGGTDTQYF TGTGCCAGCAGTTCCTCCGGGAGGGGGGGCACAGATACGCAGTATTTT
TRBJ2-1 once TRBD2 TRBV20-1 CSARGGGLAGGEQFF TGCAGTGCTAGGGGGGGGGGACTAGCAGGAGGTGAGCAGTTCTTC
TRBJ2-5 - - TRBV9 CASSPPGVQETQYF TGTGCCAGCAGCCCCCCTGGGGTCCAAGAGACCCAGTACTTC
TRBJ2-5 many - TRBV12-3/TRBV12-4 CASSLGYRETQYF TGTGCCAGCAGTTTAGGCTATCGGGAGACCCAGTACTTC
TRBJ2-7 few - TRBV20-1 CSASSDSRSYEQYF TGCAGTGCTAGTTCCGACAGCCGATCCTACGAGCAGTACTTC
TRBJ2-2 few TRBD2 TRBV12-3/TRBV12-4 CASKITSVGRELFF TGTGCCAGCAAAATTACTAGCGTGGGAAGGGAGCTGTTTTTT